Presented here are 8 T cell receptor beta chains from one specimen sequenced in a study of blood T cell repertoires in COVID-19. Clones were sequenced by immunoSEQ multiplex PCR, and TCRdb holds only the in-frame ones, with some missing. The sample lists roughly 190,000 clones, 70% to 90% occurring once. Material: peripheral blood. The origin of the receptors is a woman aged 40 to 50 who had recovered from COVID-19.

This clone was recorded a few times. The CDR3 spells CASSLGGYEQYF. CDR3 nucleotides: TGTGCCAGCAGCTTGGGAGGCTACGAGCAGTACTTC. This sequence joins TRBV5-5 and TRBJ2-7; no clear D gene. Trimming cost V 0 bases and J 3 bases, with 4 bases left between them. This CDR3 has 12 residues. Germline V CDR1 and CDR2: SGHKS, YYEKEE (reference sequence).

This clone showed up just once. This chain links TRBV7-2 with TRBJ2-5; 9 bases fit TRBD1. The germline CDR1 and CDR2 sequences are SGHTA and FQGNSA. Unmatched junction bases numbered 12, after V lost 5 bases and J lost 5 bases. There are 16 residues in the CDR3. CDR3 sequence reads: CASSTVTQGAGETQYF. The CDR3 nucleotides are TGTGCCAGCAGCACCGTAACACAGGGGGCGGGGGAGACCCAGTACTTC.

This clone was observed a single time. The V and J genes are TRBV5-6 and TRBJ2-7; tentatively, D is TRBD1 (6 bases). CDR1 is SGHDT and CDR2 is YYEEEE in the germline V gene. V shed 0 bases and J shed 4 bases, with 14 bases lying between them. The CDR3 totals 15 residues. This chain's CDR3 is CASSLVGTSPYEQYF. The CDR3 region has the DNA TGTGCCAGCAGCTTGGTAGGGACATCTCCTTACGAGCAGTACTTC.

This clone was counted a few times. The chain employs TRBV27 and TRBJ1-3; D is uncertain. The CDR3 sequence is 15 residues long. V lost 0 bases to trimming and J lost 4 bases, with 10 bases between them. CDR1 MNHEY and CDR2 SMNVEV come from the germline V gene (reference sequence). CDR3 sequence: CASSLSPGGGNTIYF. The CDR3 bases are TGTGCCAGCAGTTTATCGCCCGGAGGGGGAAACACCATATATTTT.

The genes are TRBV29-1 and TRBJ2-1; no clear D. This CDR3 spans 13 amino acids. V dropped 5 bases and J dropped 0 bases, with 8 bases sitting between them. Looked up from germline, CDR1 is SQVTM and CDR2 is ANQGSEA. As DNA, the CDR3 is TGCAGCGTTCTATTGAGCTCCTACAATGAGCAGTTCTTC. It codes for CSVLLSSYNEQFF.

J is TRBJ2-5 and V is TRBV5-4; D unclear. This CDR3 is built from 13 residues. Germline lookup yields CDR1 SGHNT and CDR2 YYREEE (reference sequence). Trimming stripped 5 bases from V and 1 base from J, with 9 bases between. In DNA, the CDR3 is TGTGCCAGCAGTCTGTCGGGCCAAGAGACCCAGTACTTC. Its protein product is CASSLSGQETQYF.

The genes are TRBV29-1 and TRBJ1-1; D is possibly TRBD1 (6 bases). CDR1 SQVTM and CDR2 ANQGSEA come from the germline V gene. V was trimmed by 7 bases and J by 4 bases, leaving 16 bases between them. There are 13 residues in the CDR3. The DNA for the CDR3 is TGCAGCGGGGGGACATCGGCTGTCACTGAAGCTTTCTTT. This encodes CSGGTSAVTEAFF.

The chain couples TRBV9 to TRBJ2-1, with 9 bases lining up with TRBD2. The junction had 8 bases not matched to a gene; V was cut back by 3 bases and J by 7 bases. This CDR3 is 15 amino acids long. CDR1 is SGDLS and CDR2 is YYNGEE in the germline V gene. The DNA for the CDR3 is TGTGCCAGCAGCGCCCATAGCGGGAGTCTGAATGAGCAGTTCTTC. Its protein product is CASSAHSGSLNEQFF.